The 27 T cell receptor beta chains presented below share a single source sample, sequenced in a study of T cells in Graves' hyperthyroidism and ophthalmopathy. Researchers amplified the TCR beta CDR3 regions from RNA transcripts. Primed by the HTBI set, a first-round RT-PCR was run on the TCR CDR3. TCRdb passed the multiplex PCR reads through MiXCR, listing each CDR3 protein once. The repertoire has about 570,000 distinct CDR3 sequences, around 46% of them found once; the top ten carry around 20%. The sequenced material came from peripheral blood or thyroid tissue (not recorded which). Source of these receptors: an adult woman with Graves' disease, either hyperthyroidism or ophthalmopathy (not recorded which).

J is TRBJ2-5 and V is TRBV20-1; TRBD2 aligns across 9 bases. Germline values: CDR1 DFQATT, CDR2 SNEGSKA (reference sequence). The CDR3 totals 14 residues. J gave up 4 bases and V 3 bases, and 6 bases lay outside the gene matches. The CDR3 spells CSASSAAGGETQYF. The CDR3 region has the DNA TGCAGTGCTAGTAGCGCAGCGGGAGGAGAGACCCAGTACTTC.

The chain recombines TRBV5-1 with TRBJ2-7; 7 bases match TRBD2. This CDR3 is 12 amino acids long. V lost 3 bases and J lost 7; bases outside the gene matches: 4. Germline assignment: CDR1 SGHRS and CDR2 YFSETQ. CDR3 in amino acids: CASSWAGDEQYF. The DNA of the CDR3 is TGCGCCAGCAGCTGGGCGGGAGATGAGCAGTACTTC.

This clonotype was seen more than once but under ten times. This chain uses TRBV2 with TRBJ1-5, with unresolved D. The CDR3 runs to 15 residues. Germline values: CDR1 SNHLY, CDR2 FYNNEI. Trimming pared 8 bases from V and 2 bases from J, leaving 16 bases between. The CDR3: CASRRDEAGNQPQHF. For the CDR3, the DNA is TGTGCCAGCCGCCGGGATGAGGCTGGCAATCAGCCCCAGCATTTT.

The rearrangement uses TRBV10-3 and TRBJ2-7; TRBD1 agrees at 9 bases. V trimming: 6 bases; J trimming: 1 base; junction bases outside the gene matches: 7. Germline V lookup: CDR1 ENHRY, CDR2 SYGVKD. This CDR3 is 15 amino acids long. Here the CDR3 reads CAISASGTGSYEQYF. As DNA, the CDR3 is TGTGCCATCAGCGCCTCCGGGACAGGGTCCTACGAGCAGTACTTC.

The chain recombines TRBV15 with TRBJ1-1; D call uncertain. V lost 3 bases to trimming and J lost 3 bases, with 8 bases between them. CDR3 length: 13 amino acids. Germline lookup yields CDR1 LNHNV and CDR2 YYDKDF (reference sequence). The CDR3 sequence is CATSSRQHTEAFF. DNA for the CDR3: TGTGCCACCAGCAGTAGACAACACACTGAAGCTTTCTTT.

This chain links TRBV20-1 with TRBJ1-5, with 9 positions matching TRBD1. Germline lookup yields CDR1 DFQATT and CDR2 SNEGSKA (reference sequence). V dropped 6 bases and J dropped 5; count of bases not matched to a gene: 11. The CDR3 runs 15 residues. DNA for the CDR3: TGCAGTGCAAACCCCGGGACAGGGATTGATCAGCCCCAGCATTTT. Protein sequence: CSANPGTGIDQPQHF.

This clonotype has at least ten counts. The rearrangement uses TRBV5-1 and TRBJ1-1; 7 bases map to TRBD1. J gave up 1 base and V 4 bases, and 7 bases lay outside the gene matches. This CDR3 has 15 residues. The germline gives CDR1 SGHRS, CDR2 YFSETQ. This CDR3 is CASSTDRLGNTEAFF. Here the CDR3 DNA reads TGCGCCAGCAGCACGGACAGGTTGGGGAACACTGAAGCTTTCTTT.

This clonotype has at least ten counts. The chain uses TRBV9 and TRBJ2-5; tentative D call: TRBD1 (6 bases). Germline CDR1 reads SGDLS; CDR2 reads YYNGEE. V was shortened by 0 bases and J by 7 bases, with 13 bases between the two germline ends. The CDR3 sequence is 14 residues long. The CDR3 sequence is CASSVATGPRTQYF. CDR3 nucleotide sequence: TGTGCCAGCAGCGTAGCTACAGGGCCCAGGACCCAGTACTTC.

The V gene is TRBV7-2, the J gene TRBJ2-5; tentatively, D is TRBD1 (5 bases). Trimming shortened V by 4 bases and J by 10 bases, and 22 bases separated the two germline ends. The CDR3 totals 15 residues. Germline V lookup: CDR1 SGHTA, CDR2 FQGNSA. CDR3 DNA sequence: TGTGCCAGCAGCTACCAACCAAGACAGCAAAGGGACCAGTACTTC. Protein sequence: CASSYQPRQQRDQYF.

The chain has TRBV2 and TRBJ1-1; 8 positions agree with TRBD1. The V segment lost 4 bases and the J segment 2 bases; nucleotides outside the gene matches: 6. The germline gives CDR1 SNHLY, CDR2 FYNNEI. The CDR3 runs to 15 residues. The CDR3 coding sequence is TGTGCCAGCAGTGGCCCGGGACAGGAAAACACTGAAGCTTTCTTT. It translates to CASSGPGQENTEAFF.

This clonotype was picked up many times. The chain joins TRBV5-1 to TRBJ2-5, with unresolved D. The CDR3 is 15 amino acids. The V gene's germline CDR1 is SGHRS and CDR2 YFSETQ. V lost 0 bases, J lost 3 bases, and 12 bases lay in between. In DNA, the CDR3 is TGCGCCAGCAGCTTGGAAGGCCCGTTTGAAGAGACCCAGTACTTC. Its translation: CASSLEGPFEETQYF.

This chain joins TRBV10-3 and TRBJ2-7; TRBD1 matches 8 bases. CDR3 length: 14 amino acids. The germline gives CDR1 ENHRY, CDR2 SYGVKD. V dropped 3 bases and J dropped 3; count of bases not matched to a gene: 4. CDR3 region: CAISDRTGIYEQYF. The CDR3 DNA is TGTGCCATCAGTGATAGGACAGGGATCTACGAGCAGTACTTC.

This clonotype was picked up many times. This sequence joins TRBV5-5 and TRBJ2-2, with D possibly being TRBD2 (6 bases). V was pared by 2 bases and J by 4 bases, with 9 bases between. The CDR3 has 14 residues. The germline CDR1 and CDR2 sequences are SGHKS and YYEKEE (reference sequence). The CDR3 DNA is TGTGCCAGCAGCTTTGTTAGCGGCACCGGGGAGCTGTTTTTT. It specifies CASSFVSGTGELFF.

CDR3 protein: CATSDSTGGRVTGELFF. DNA of the CDR3: TGTGCCACCAGTGATTCTACAGGGGGCAGGGTCACCGGGGAGCTGTTTTTT. The rearrangement links TRBV24-1 to TRBJ2-2, with 9 bases fitting TRBD1. The V and J ends lost 2 bases and 4 bases, in that order; junction bases with no gene match: 7. Germline lookup yields CDR1 KGHDR and CDR2 SFDVKD. The CDR3 loop spans 17 amino acids.

This sequence joins TRBV2 and TRBJ2-2, with 11 bases lining up with TRBD2. The CDR3 is made up of 15 amino acids. J gave up 11 bases and V 6 bases, and 11 bases lay outside the gene matches. Germline V CDR1 and CDR2: SNHLY, FYNNEI. CDR3 DNA sequence: TGTGCCAGCAGCGGGGGACTAGCGGACTCCTACGAGCTGTTTTTT. Its protein product is CASSGGLADSYELFF.

The chain uses TRBV10-3 and TRBJ1-1, with 11 bases aligning to TRBD1. The CDR3 runs 15 residues. Looked up from germline, CDR1 is ENHRY and CDR2 is SYGVKD. V was clipped by 7 bases and J by 5 bases; unmatched bases: 9. The CDR3 nucleotides are TGTGCCATCAACCAACCGGGACAGGGGGTTACTGAAGCTTTCTTT. Residues: CAINQPGQGVTEAFF.

In this sample, this clonotype turned up a few times. The chain employs TRBV7-9 and TRBJ2-5, with 9 nucleotides matching TRBD2. The CDR3 runs 15 residues. V lost 5 bases to trimming and J lost 5 bases; unmatched junction nucleotides: 9. CDR1 and CDR2 from the germline V gene are SEHNR and FQNEAQ (reference sequence). The CDR3 DNA sequence: TGTGCCAGCAGCAGACGGACTAGCGTTTTCGAGACCCAGTACTTC. Amino acid sequence: CASSRRTSVFETQYF.

This clonotype occurred many times. The chain recombines TRBV5-1 with TRBJ1-1, with D unresolved. V dropped 0 bases and J dropped 3 bases, with 9 bases sitting between them. The V gene's germline CDR1 is SGHRS and CDR2 YFSETQ. The CDR3 runs to 14 residues. The CDR3 nucleotides are TGCGCCAGCAGCTTGGATGGGGTTGACACTGAAGCTTTCTTT. It is translated as CASSLDGVDTEAFF.

There are many counts of this clonotype. The chain employs TRBV2 and TRBJ2-2; D not certain. The germline V and J ends were trimmed by 4 bases and 2 bases, with 8 bases remaining between them. The CDR3 runs to 14 residues. Looked up from germline, CDR1 is SNHLY and CDR2 is FYNNEI. CDR3 sequence reads: CASSVSTNTGELFF. CDR3 coding DNA: TGTGCCAGCAGTGTTTCCACCAACACCGGGGAGCTGTTTTTT.

The chain joins TRBV29-1 to TRBJ1-2; 7 positions match TRBD1. V shed 8 bases, J shed 6 bases, and the junction held 6 bases outside the gene matches. CDR3 length equals 11 residues. Germline V gene sequence: CDR1 SQVTM, CDR2 ANQGSEA. CDR3 bases: TGCAGCAGTCTACAGGGGAATGGCTACACCTTC. Translation: CSSLQGNGYTF.

This clonotype has ten or more counts. The chain uses TRBV10-2 and TRBJ1-6, with unresolved D. CDR3 length equals 16 residues. Trimming pared 4 bases from V and 4 bases from J, leaving 14 bases between. CDR1 and CDR2 from the germline V gene are WSHSY and SAAADI. CDR3 DNA sequence: TGCGCCAGCAGTGTTGAAGGAGCCCTTTATAATTCACCCCTCCACTTT. This encodes CASSVEGALYNSPLHF.

This clonotype was detected many times. This chain uses TRBV19 with TRBJ2-7; perhaps TRBD1 as D (6 bases). This CDR3 comprises 13 residues. V was trimmed by 5 bases and J by 2 bases, leaving 10 bases between them. The germline V gene encodes CDR1 LNHDA and CDR2 SQIVND (reference sequence). The CDR3 protein is CASSFGTPYEQYF. The CDR3 DNA sequence: TGTGCCAGTAGTTTCGGGACACCCTACGAGCAGTACTTC.

The chain links TRBV12-3 or TRBV12-4 to TRBJ1-2; the D is unclear. The CDR3 length is 12 residues. Trimming shortened V by 5 bases and J by 5 bases, and 9 bases separated the two germline ends. This CDR3 is CASSTTPYGYTF. The CDR3 DNA sequence: TGTGCCAGCAGTACAACACCTTATGGCTACACCTTC.

This clonotype was seen a few times. This chain joins TRBV28 and TRBJ2-2; maybe TRBD1 (5 bases). Deletions cut 5 bases from V and 0 bases from J, with 10 bases between. CDR1 MDHEN and CDR2 SYDVKM come from the germline V gene. The CDR3 consists of 15 residues. The CDR3 sequence is CASSHRQTNTGELFF. The CDR3 coding sequence is TGTGCCAGCAGTCATCGACAGACGAACACCGGGGAGCTGTTTTTT.

This clonotype was counted ten times or more. The chain combines TRBV12-3 or TRBV12-4 with TRBJ2-2, with a tentative D call TRBD1 (6 bases). The length of the CDR3 is 14 residues. Trimming removed 6 bases from V and 6 bases from J, with 14 bases in between. The CDR3 region has the DNA TGTGCCAGCAGAACACAGGGACAAGCCGGGGAGCTGTTTTTT. Translating it yields CASRTQGQAGELFF.

This clonotype was seen repeatedly, ten times or more. This chain joins TRBV29-1 and TRBJ1-2; weak D call: TRBD1 (5 bases). CDR1 is SQVTM, CDR2 ANQGSEA, per germline. V was trimmed by 6 bases and J by 14 bases, leaving 19 bases between them. The CDR3 extends over 11 amino acids. The CDR3 sequence is CSVPPGSQETF. CDR3 DNA: TGCAGCGTGCCCCCAGGGAGCCAGGAGACCTTC.

This clonotype was picked up many times. The chain is built from TRBV20-1 and TRBJ2-7; a weak D match, TRBD2 (5 bases). The V gene lost 2 bases and the J gene lost 2 bases, with 10 bases spanning the gap. This CDR3 contains 13 residues. CDR1 and CDR2 from the germline V gene are DFQATT and SNEGSKA (reference sequence). In nucleotides, the CDR3 is TGCAGTGCTAGAACGCTAGCCCCCTACGAGCAGTACTTC. Its translation is CSARTLAPYEQYF.